This T cell receptor beta chain was obtained from a study of cytomegalovirus exposure and HLA in healthy donors. Overall study: Most donors, roughly 84% of approximately 400 genotyped, fell in the Caucasian-associated ancestry cluster.

The V and J ends lost 4 bases and 0 bases respectively, with 8 bases between them. Germline V gene data show CDR1 as SGHDT and CDR2 as YYEEEE. The CDR3 totals 14 residues. Whole-study results and caveats: By a later analysis, the bulk of CMV-associated TCR beta chains appeared HLA-restricted. TRBV6-2, TRBV6-3 and some other V segments were excluded as indistinguishable.

Remarks on this clone: Antigen: not known.

PCR was performed using 60 Vbeta and 13 Jbeta primers. Here immunoSEQ multiplex PCR was the method, and the copy in TCRdb shows in-frame clones only, minus some. This table has a few hundred thousand clones, around 81% appearing once. The chain employs TRBV5-6 and TRBJ2-4; D is unclear. The sequencing input was PBMCs. The TCR comes from a woman aged 55-69 years in good health and CMV-seropositive. The CDR3 DNA reads as TGTGCCAGCAGCCTGACACCAGCCAAAAACATTCAGTACTTC. It codes for CASSLTPAKNIQYF.